These 25 T cell receptor beta chains were all obtained from the same sample, sequenced in a study of blood T cells in healthy people across ages. Primers used in a second PCR of roughly 6 to 12 cycles were a sample-barcoded 5' primer and a J-beta primer mix. In TCRdb, the 5' RACE reads were re-called with MiXCR into one record per CDR3 protein. Of 800,000 to 950,000 distinct CDR3 sequences listed, 25% to 30% are singletons. This sample was also put to use in a study of T cells of mothers and their children.

Input material: blood. The receptors were sampled from a woman aged 40 to 50 in good health.

On this clonotype itself: Since a much larger clone is just one base distant, this may be a read error. The CDR3 coding sequence is TGTACCAGCAGTCCCCAGGAAAGAAGGACTGAAGCTTTCTTT. Its translation: CTSSPQERRTEAFF. V gene TRBV27 combines with J gene TRBJ1-1, with no clear D. The CDR3 extends over 14 amino acids. In germline, CDR1 is MNHEY, CDR2 SMNVEV (reference sequence).

The chain is built from TRBV29-1 and TRBJ1-2; D is perhaps TRBD1 (6 bases). Trimming stripped 4 bases from V and 8 bases from J, with 11 bases between. The germline V gene encodes CDR1 SQVTM and CDR2 ANQGSEA. This CDR3 is 11 amino acids long. CDR3 DNA sequence: TGCAGCGTTGGTCGACAGGCCGGCTACACCTTC. This sequence encodes CSVGRQAGYTF.

This clonotype was observed a few times. V is TRBV2 and J is TRBJ2-7; 11 bases agree with TRBD2. With 7 bases clipped from V and 7 bases from J, the junction kept 6 bases outside the gene matches. CDR3 length: 13 amino acids. CDR1 is SNHLY and CDR2 is FYNNEI in the germline V gene. The CDR3 loop is CASTLAGGNEQYF. The CDR3 DNA reads TGTGCCAGCACCCTAGCGGGGGGCAATGAGCAGTACTTC. The whole variable domain, filled in from reference TRBV2 and TRBJ2-7, reads EPEVTQTPSHQVTQMGQEVILRCVPISNHLYFYWYRQILGQKVEFLVSFYNNEISEKSEIFDDQFSVERPDGSNFTLKIRSTKLEDSAMYFCASTLAGGNEQYFGPGTRLTVT.

This sequence joins TRBV5-4 and TRBJ2-1; 8 nucleotides agree with TRBD2. CDR1 is SGHNT, CDR2 YYREEE, per germline (reference sequence). The CDR3 covers 16 residues. V dropped 5 bases and J dropped 3; count of bases not matched to a gene: 10. CDR3 amino acids: CASSGSGGGNYNEQFF. The CDR3 DNA reads TGTGCCAGCAGTGGAAGCGGGGGTGGAAACTACAATGAGCAGTTCTTC.

The CDR3 sequence: CASSFPGLGSYNEQFF. CDR3 DNA sequence: TGTGCCAGCAGTTTTCCGGGGTTAGGGTCCTACAATGAGCAGTTCTTC. This chain joins TRBV12-3 or TRBV12-4 and TRBJ2-1; tentatively, D is TRBD2 (5 bases). The germline V and J ends were trimmed by 3 bases and 1 base, with 13 bases remaining between them. CDR3 length: 16 residues.

J is TRBJ1-6 and V is TRBV12-3 or TRBV12-4; 7 bases map to TRBD1. This CDR3 has 15 amino acids. V lost 6 bases, J lost 7 bases, and 9 bases stayed unmatched. The CDR3 spells CASSNTGVGNSPLHF. The CDR3 DNA reads TGTGCCAGCAGCAACACAGGGGTAGGGAATTCACCCCTCCACTTT.

Here the CDR3 DNA reads TGTGCCAGTAGTACCGGACAGGGGGTCGGTCAGCCCCAGCATTTT. This codes for CASSTGQGVGQPQHF. The gene calls are TRBV19 and TRBJ1-5; 10 bases agree with TRBD1. CDR3 length: 15 residues. Trimming at V came to 4 bases and at J to 6 bases, leaving 6 bases not matched to a gene. Germline V lookup: CDR1 LNHDA, CDR2 SQIVND (reference sequence).

In this sample, this clonotype turned up many times. The V and J genes are TRBV6-6 and TRBJ1-2, with 11 bases fitting TRBD1. The CDR3 is made up of 14 amino acids. J was trimmed by 6 bases and V by 8 bases; bases with no gene match: 8. Germline-derived CDR1 and CDR2 are MNHNY and SVGAGI (reference sequence). The CDR3 spells CASRKGTGGHGYTF. The CDR3 coding sequence is TGTGCCAGCCGGAAGGGGACAGGGGGGCATGGCTACACCTTC.

On this clonotype itself: The CDR3 carries no conserved terminal phenylalanine or tryptophan, so it likely arises from a read error. The chain has TRBV5-6 and TRBJ2-3; no definite D call. The germline V gene encodes CDR1 SGHDT and CDR2 YYEEEE. The CDR3 is 15 residues long. Trimming removed 0 bases at V and 2 bases at J, with 10 bases between. The DNA for the CDR3 is TGTGCCAGCAGCTTGGCGGGTCAGTACACAGATACGCAGTATGTT. Its protein product is CASSLAGQYTDTQYV.

This chain joins TRBV7-2 and TRBJ2-1; D unclear. The V gene lost 5 bases and the J gene lost 6 bases, with 14 bases spanning the gap. Germline assignment: CDR1 SGHTA and CDR2 FQGNSA. This CDR3 comprises 14 residues. The CDR3 DNA reads as TGTGCCAGCAGCCCTTGGGTAGGGTCCAATGAGCAGTTCTTC. Residues: CASSPWVGSNEQFF. The full variable domain, with the rest looked up from reference TRBV7-2 and TRBJ2-1, is GAGVSQSPSNKVTEKGKDVELRCDPISGHTALYWYRQSLGQGLEFLIYFQGNSAPDKSGLPSDRFSAERTGGSVSTLTIQRTQQEDSAVYLCASSPWVGSNEQFFGPGTRLTVL.

The CDR3 bases are TGTGCCACCAGCGTAACCGGACTAGCCGGGGGGAGGAGCAATGAGCAGTTCTTC. Its translation is CATSVTGLAGGRSNEQFF. This chain joins TRBV15 and TRBJ2-1; 8 positions agree with TRBD2. CDR3 length equals 18 residues. V dropped 5 bases and J dropped 6; count of bases not matched to a gene: 18. The V gene's germline CDR1 is LNHNV and CDR2 YYDKDF (reference sequence).

This rearrangement joins TRBV20-1 to TRBJ2-1, with TRBD1 matching 7 bases. The CDR3 is 14 amino acids. With 6 bases clipped from V and 0 bases from J, the junction kept 5 bases outside the gene matches. Germline V lookup: CDR1 DFQATT, CDR2 SNEGSKA (reference sequence). CDR3 in amino acids: CSAQGVDSYNEQFF. In nucleotides, the CDR3 is TGCAGTGCCCAGGGGGTAGACTCCTACAATGAGCAGTTCTTC.

The V gene is TRBV27, the J gene TRBJ2-7; D is tentatively TRBD1 or TRBD2 (5 bases each). The CDR3 totals 15 residues. Germline CDR1 is MNHEY and CDR2 is SMNVEV (reference sequence). The V and J ends lost 2 bases and 3 bases respectively, with 14 bases between them. This CDR3 reads CASSLDSGGLYEQYF. CDR3 sequence (DNA): TGTGCCAGCAGTTTAGACAGCGGCGGGCTCTACGAGCAGTACTTC.

Regarding this clonotype: One end of the junction does not line up with germline, which may come from a read error. The chain carries TRBV5-1 and TRBJ2-7, with 8 bases identical to TRBD1. The germline CDR1 and CDR2 sequences are SGHRS and YFSETQ. The CDR3 runs to 15 residues. The CDR3 region is CASSFLTGDAYERYF. The CDR3 coding sequence is TGCGCCAGCAGCTTCTTGACAGGGGACGCTTACGAGCGGTACTTC.

Of note for this clonotype: A junction end diverges from the germline sequence, so it may reflect a read error. The gene calls are TRBV13 and TRBJ2-4, with 9 bases matching TRBD2. The last part of the DNA fits TRBJ2-7 better; the J call may be wrong. CDR1 PRHDT and CDR2 FYEKMQ come from the germline V gene (reference sequence). This CDR3 is built from 14 residues. For the CDR3, the DNA is TGTGCCTGCAGGGCGCGGGGGGGATCCTACGAGCAGTACTTC. Translation: CACRARGGSYEQYF.

V and J are TRBV5-6 and TRBJ2-7, with 10 bases lining up with TRBD1. With 4 bases clipped from V and 3 bases from J, the junction kept 7 bases outside the gene matches. CDR1 SGHDT and CDR2 YYEEEE come from the germline V gene. The CDR3 length is 15 residues. CDR3 protein: CASSERQGAIYEQYF. CDR3 sequence (DNA): TGTGCCAGCAGCGAAAGACAGGGGGCGATCTACGAGCAGTACTTC. Filled out from reference TRBV5-6 and TRBJ2-7, the complete variable domain reads DAGVTQSPTHLIKTRGQQVTLRCSPKSGHDTVSWYQQALGQGPQFIFQYYEEEERQRGNFPDRFSGHQFPNYSSELNVNALLLGDSALYLCASSERQGAIYEQYFGPGTRLTVT.

This clonotype was seen a handful of times. A much larger clonotype is one base distant, so this may be a read error. The V gene is TRBV24-1, the J gene TRBJ2-7, with D possibly being TRBD1 (7 bases). The CDR3 covers 13 residues. Germline CDR1 is KGHDR and CDR2 is SFDVKD. V was pared by 8 bases and J by 7 bases, with 17 bases between. The CDR3 coding sequence is TGTGCCACCAAGCAGGGGGGAATCAATGAGCAGTACTTC. Its translation is CATKQGGINEQYF.

The chain employs TRBV7-9 and TRBJ2-7; D is unclear. Germline CDR1 SEHNR, CDR2 FQNEAQ (reference sequence). Deletions cut 0 bases from V and 6 bases from J, with 15 bases between. There are 15 residues in the CDR3. CDR3 DNA: TGTGCCAGCAGCTTAGCGGACGGCCTAGTTGGCGAGCAGTACTTC. It specifies CASSLADGLVGEQYF.

Many counts were recorded for this clonotype. This chain connects TRBV28 to TRBJ1-2; D is unresolved. Germline V lookup: CDR1 MDHEN, CDR2 SYDVKM. The CDR3 runs to 17 residues. Trimming took 6 bases from V and 4 from J, leaving 24 bases between them. CDR3 protein: CASRPKVLGGSSYGYTF. CDR3 DNA sequence: TGTGCCAGCAGACCAAAGGTACTCGGAGGTTCTTCCTATGGCTACACCTTC.

The chain has TRBV5-1 and TRBJ2-3; TRBD1 agrees at 7 bases. Germline V CDR1 and CDR2: SGHRS, YFSETQ. The CDR3 length is 15 residues. The junction had 7 bases not matched to a gene; V was cut back by 3 bases and J by 3 bases. CDR3: CASSSTGVSTDTQYF. The CDR3 DNA follows: TGCGCCAGCAGCTCCACAGGGGTGTCAACAGATACGCAGTATTTT.

This clonotype was found many times. The chain uses TRBV12-3 or TRBV12-4 and TRBJ2-7; D possibly corresponds to TRBD2 (5 bases). Trimming removed 5 bases from V and 2 bases from J, with 7 bases in between. The CDR3 loop spans 12 amino acids. This CDR3 reads CASSGLTYEQYF. The DNA of the CDR3 is TGTGCCAGCAGTGGACTGACCTACGAGCAGTACTTC.

This clonotype was recorded many times. The CDR3 nucleotides read TGCAGCGTTGAAGGATATGAGCAGTTCTTC. This encodes CSVEGYEQFF. This chain uses TRBV29-1 with TRBJ2-1; D call uncertain. The V end lost 1 base, the J end lost 8 bases, and 3 bases lay between the germline ends. This CDR3 region has 10 residues. Germline V CDR1 and CDR2: SQVTM, ANQGSEA.

The chain carries TRBV12-3 or TRBV12-4 and TRBJ2-3; no clear D. Trimming pared 5 bases from V and 1 base from J, leaving 13 bases between. The CDR3 has 15 residues. The CDR3 sequence: CASSPQVIGTDTQYF. The DNA of the CDR3 is TGTGCCAGCAGTCCCCAGGTTATAGGCACAGATACGCAGTATTTT.

This clonotype was observed a handful of times. The V call is TRBV11-2, the J call TRBJ1-6; the match to TRBD1 covers 7 bases. This CDR3 comprises 13 residues. Germline V gene sequence: CDR1 SGHAT, CDR2 FQNNGV. The J segment lost 9 bases and the V segment lost 5 bases, leaving 4 bases of the junction unmatched. CDR3 sequence (DNA): TGTGCCAGCAGCATATACAGGGGTTCACCCCTCCACTTT. Translating gives CASSIYRGSPLHF.

A few counts support this clonotype. The chain couples TRBV12-3 or TRBV12-4 to TRBJ2-3; 9 nucleotides line up with TRBD2. The junction had 7 bases not matched to a gene; V was cut back by 8 bases and J by 4 bases. CDR3 length equals 14 residues. CDR3: CASSSSGRADTQYF. The CDR3 coding sequence is TGTGCCAGCTCCAGTAGCGGGAGAGCAGATACGCAGTATTTT.